Given below is one T cell receptor (beta chain) in context. Antigen unknown. Profiling relied on immunoSEQ multiplex PCR, and the TCRdb table lists in-frame clones only, not all of them. Of about 160,000 clones in the sample, about 96% are singletons; the top ten hold around 0.9%. The data derive from a study of cytomegalovirus exposure and HLA in healthy donors. Overall study findings and caveats: Rare sequences made up most TCRs, while some public TCRs were found in many donors. As confirmed in vitro, a few CMV-associated chains were specific for CMV antigens. The listing of roughly 160 TCR beta chains classed them as cytomegalovirus-associated.

Germline CDR1 and CDR2: SGHTA and FQGNSA. The junction had 2 bases not matched to a gene; V was cut back by 3 bases and J by 3 bases. The CDR3 is made up of 14 amino acids. The material sequenced was PBMCs. The receptor's source is a woman aged 18 to 35 in good health and CMV-seronegative. V usage is TRBV7-2 and J usage is TRBJ2-1; 7 nucleotides agree with TRBD1. The CDR3 region is CASSFDRDYNEQFF. The CDR3 coding sequence is TGTGCCAGCAGCTTTGACAGGGACTACAATGAGCAGTTCTTC.